This section outlines one T cell receptor beta chain sequence together with its context. The antigen is unknown. This specimen belongs to a study of T cells in localized non-small cell lung cancer. Whole-study findings and limits: Uninvolved adjacent lung had higher T cell clonality than tumor and all other tissues. Median detection of top 100 tumor clones in adjacent lung was around 60 clones.

TCRdb's table, derived via immunoSEQ multiplex PCR, lists solely in-frame clones and lacks some. The sample carries under 50,000 clones, about four fifths recorded once. From germline, CDR1 is LNHDA and CDR2 SQIVND (reference sequence). V shed 1 base and J shed 3 bases, with 9 bases lying between them. The CDR3 is 14 residues long. The starting material was peripheral blood mononuclear cells, obtained before any cancer treatment. The chain links TRBV19 to TRBJ1-1; D might be TRBD1 (6 bases). This TCR was sampled from a man aged 40 to 70 with stage III lung adenocarcinoma. This CDR3 reads CASSIGDTYTEAFF. CDR3 nucleotide sequence: TGTGCCAGTAGTATAGGGGACACCTACACTGAAGCTTTCTTT.